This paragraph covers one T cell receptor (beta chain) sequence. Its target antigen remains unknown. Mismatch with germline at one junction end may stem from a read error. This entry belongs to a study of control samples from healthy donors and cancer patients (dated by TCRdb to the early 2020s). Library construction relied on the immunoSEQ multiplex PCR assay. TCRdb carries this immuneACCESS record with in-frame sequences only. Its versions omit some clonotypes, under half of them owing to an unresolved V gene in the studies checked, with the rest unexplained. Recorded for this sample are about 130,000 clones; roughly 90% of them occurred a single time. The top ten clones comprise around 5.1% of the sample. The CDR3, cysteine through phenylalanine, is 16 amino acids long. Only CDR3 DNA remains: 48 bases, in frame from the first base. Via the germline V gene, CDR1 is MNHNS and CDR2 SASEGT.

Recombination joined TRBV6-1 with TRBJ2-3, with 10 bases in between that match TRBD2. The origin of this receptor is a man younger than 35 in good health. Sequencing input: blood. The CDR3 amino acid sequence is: CASSQAGGISTDTQYF. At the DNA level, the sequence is TGTGCCAGCAGTCAAGCGGGGGGGATTAGCACAGATACGCAGTATTTT.